Listed below are T cell receptor beta chains from one sample, sequenced in a study of memory CD4+ T cells and cytomegalovirus serostatus. Clones were read by immunoSEQ multiplex PCR, and TCRdb kept only the in-frame ones, dropping some. The repertoire holds 40,000 or so clones, with nearly 80% as singletons. Sequencing was carried out using memory CD4+ T cells from blood. The source of these receptors is an adult in good health and CMV-seronegative. The CDR3 runs from the conserved cysteine through the conserved F or W. Fields, in order: J gene, D gene, V gene, clone size, CDR3 protein, CDR3 DNA. The D gene is left open where the match is weak. Clone size appears in some rows only: once, few, many, or a class for an expanded clone.

TRBJ1-5,TRBD1,TRBV7-6,once,CASSLRGQGAMEGGQPQHF,TGTGCCAGCAGCTTAAGGGGGCAGGGGGCCATGGAGGGAGGCCAGCCCCAGCATTTT
TRBJ2-7,NA,TRBV30,NA,CAWRARAKHYEQYF,TGTGCCTGGAGGGCCCGGGCGAAACACTACGAGCAGTACTTC
TRBJ1-2,NA,TRBV28,NA,CASSFPGRTYGYTF,TGTGCCAGCAGCTTCCCGGGACGGACCTATGGCTACACCTTC
TRBJ1-1,NA,TRBV30,NA,CAWSVAGTEAFF,TGTGCCTGGAGTGTCGCAGGGACTGAAGCTTTCTTT
TRBJ1-1,NA,TRBV5-1,NA,CASSLSLGGNAEAFF,TGCGCCAGCAGCTTGTCTCTCGGGGGGAACGCTGAAGCTTTCTTT
TRBJ1-6,NA,TRBV6-6,NA,CASSPQSGNSPLHF,TGTGCCAGCAGTCCCCAAAGCGGCAATTCACCCCTCCACTTT
TRBJ1-5,NA,TRBV19,medium-sized,CASTPRVNQPQHF,TGTGCCAGTACCCCTCGGGTCAATCAGCCCCAGCATTTT
TRBJ1-6,NA,TRBV13,few,CASSLKQLSIGIGYHSPLHF,TGTGCCAGCAGCTTAAAACAGCTTTCCATAGGAATTGGGTATCATTCACCCCTCCACTTT
TRBJ2-7,NA,TRBV6-1,NA,CAVQDYEQYF,TGTGCCGTTCAGGACTACGAGCAGTACTTC
TRBJ1-1,TRBD1,TRBV19,NA,CASRRTGGSKDTEAFF,TGTGCCAGTAGGCGGACAGGGGGCTCTAAGGACACTGAAGCTTTCTTT
TRBJ2-7,NA,TRBV30,NA,CAWSVTYEQYF,TGTGCCTGGAGTGTTACCTACGAGCAGTACTTC
TRBJ2-7,TRBD1,TRBV5-1,NA,CASSPTGGTDYEQYF,TGCGCCAGCAGCCCTACAGGGGGCACCGACTACGAGCAGTACTTC
TRBJ2-3,TRBD2,TRBV25-1,NA,CASSGTKASDTQYF,TGTGCCAGCAGCGGGACTAAAGCCTCAGATACGCAGTATTTT
TRBJ2-5,TRBD2,TRBV5-1,NA,CASRGIAGHQETQYF,TGCGCCAGCAGGGGAATAGCGGGGCACCAAGAGACCCAGTACTTC
TRBJ1-4,TRBD1,TRBV18,NA,CASSPPGGQGGEKLFF,TGTGCCAGCTCACCACCTGGCGGACAGGGGGGTGAAAAACTGTTTTTT
TRBJ1-2,NA,TRBV14,NA,CASTPTIEHGYTF,TGTGCCAGCACCCCCACCATTGAGCATGGCTACACCTTC
TRBJ2-3,TRBD2,TRBV7-2,once,CASSPLAGGSTDTQYF,TGTGCCAGCAGCCCACTAGCGGGGGGATCCACAGATACGCAGTATTTT